Listed here are 24 T cell receptor beta chains from one sample, sequenced in a study of OX40 agonist ivuxolimab in advanced cancers. Produced via immunoSEQ multiplex PCR; TCRdb's table is partial and in-frame only. The sample shows some 35,000 clones, about three quarters of them seen only once. The starting material was CD4+ or CD8+ T cells sorted from blood, obtained in a trial of the OX40 agonist ivuxolimab. The origin of the receptors is an adult with an advanced solid tumor such as melanoma, head and neck, liver or kidney cancer.

This chain connects TRBV6-1 to TRBJ1-6; 7 bases line up with TRBD1. Trimming at V came to 4 bases and at J to 7 bases, leaving 4 bases not matched to a gene. Germline CDR1 reads MNHNS; CDR2 reads SASEGT. CDR3 length equals 14 residues. The CDR3: CASSGGQSNSPLHF. CDR3 coding DNA: TGTGCCAGCAGTGGGGGACAGTCAAATTCACCCCTCCACTTT.

The chain employs TRBV19 and TRBJ2-5; maybe TRBD1 (6 bases). Deletions cut 7 bases from V and 2 bases from J, with 14 bases between. The CDR3 has 14 amino acids. CDR1 LNHDA and CDR2 SQIVND come from the germline V gene (reference sequence). The CDR3 nucleotides read TGTGCCAGTAAGACGGACAGTTTTCAAGAGACCCAGTACTTC. Its protein product is CASKTDSFQETQYF.

In its sample, this clone was seen a few times. The chain is built from TRBV7-9 and TRBJ2-5, with no clear D. The V end was cut by 1 base, the J end by 5 bases, with 5 bases between. Germline loops: CDR1 SEHNR, CDR2 FQNEAQ (reference sequence). The CDR3 consists of 12 residues. CDR3 in amino acids: CASSLVAETQYF. The CDR3 DNA reads as TGTGCCAGCAGCTTAGTTGCCGAGACCCAGTACTTC.

This rearrangement joins TRBV30 to TRBJ2-7, with 9 nucleotides matching TRBD1. The J segment lost 3 bases and the V segment lost 1 base, leaving 10 bases of the junction unmatched. Germline CDR1 and CDR2: GTSNPN and SVGIG (reference sequence). The CDR3 covers 16 residues. The CDR3 sequence is CAWSGQDGTGLYEQYF. The CDR3 region has the DNA TGTGCCTGGAGTGGGCAGGACGGGACAGGGCTCTACGAGCAGTACTTC.

The V and J genes are TRBV5-4 and TRBJ1-4; D gene unclear. Looked up from germline, CDR1 is SGHNT and CDR2 is YYREEE (reference sequence). V dropped 0 bases and J dropped 12 bases, with 9 bases sitting between them. The CDR3 runs 12 residues. Here the CDR3 reads CASSLDRSELFF. The CDR3, as DNA: TGTGCCAGCAGCTTGGATAGGTCGGAACTGTTTTTT.

J is TRBJ1-1 and V is TRBV6-5; TRBD1 might be the D (6 bases). Trimming stripped 6 bases from V and 0 bases from J, with 14 bases between. Germline V gene sequence: CDR1 MNHEY, CDR2 SVGAGI. This CDR3 spans 15 amino acids. For the CDR3, the DNA is TGTGCCAGCAGCCGAGGGGGGCTTCTGAACACTGAAGCTTTCTTT. It translates to CASSRGGLLNTEAFF.

The gene calls are TRBV27 and TRBJ1-1, with D possibly being TRBD1 (5 bases). Germline CDR1 is MNHEY and CDR2 is SMNVEV (reference sequence). Trimming stripped 5 bases from V and 1 base from J, with 17 bases between. The CDR3 consists of 16 residues. The CDR3 loop reads CASSPRTRNRNTEAFF. The CDR3 DNA sequence: TGTGCCAGCAGTCCCCGGACACGAAACCGGAACACTGAAGCTTTCTTT.

This rearrangement joins TRBV28 to TRBJ2-3, with 8 nucleotides matching TRBD2. The CDR3 consists of 12 residues. With V trimmed by 6 bases and J by 5 bases, 1 base remained unmatched. CDR1 and CDR2 from the germline V gene are MDHEN and SYDVKM. CDR3 in DNA: TGTGCCAGCAGGCTAGCGGGAGATACGCAGTATTTT. Translating it yields CASRLAGDTQYF.

V usage is TRBV5-8 and J usage is TRBJ1-5; D perhaps matches TRBD1 (5 bases). This CDR3 region has 14 residues. Germline values: CDR1 SGHTS, CDR2 YDEGEE. Trimming removed 5 bases at V and 7 bases at J, with 16 bases between. The CDR3 nucleotides read TGTGCCAGCAGGCCTCGGGGGGGGAACCAGCCCCAGCATTTT. Protein: CASRPRGGNQPQHF.

The CDR3 DNA sequence: TGTGCCAGCAGCCAGGCTACTAGCGGGGGGGCGGGAGATACGCAGTATTTT. Protein: CASSQATSGGAGDTQYF. V gene TRBV4-2 combines with J gene TRBJ2-3, with TRBD2 matching 13 bases. The V gene end was trimmed by 3 bases and the J gene end by 5 bases; junction bases not matched to a gene: 8. The CDR3 runs to 17 residues. Germline CDR1 LGHNA, CDR2 YNFKEQ.

The rearrangement uses TRBV21-1 and TRBJ2-5; the table's D call of TRBD2 was not tested on the DNA. TRBV21-1 is termed a pseudogene. The CDR3 consists of 17 residues. CDR3 residues: CASRQPVRLAEQETQYF. In DNA form, the CDR3 reads TGTGCCAGCAGACAGCCGGTGCGGCTAGCGGAGCAAGAGACCCAGTACTTC.

CDR3 residues: CASGEGFVGYTF. In nucleotides, the CDR3 is TGTGCCAGCGGCGAAGGGTTTGTGGGCTACACCTTC. This rearrangement joins TRBV5-8 to TRBJ1-2, with D hard to call. V was clipped by 7 bases and J by 8 bases, with 15 bases between them. In germline, CDR1 is SGHTS, CDR2 YDEGEE. The CDR3 contains 12 residues.

This clone was seen just once. The rearrangement joins TRBV7-3 to TRBJ2-5; TRBD2 aligns across 11 bases. Unmatched junction bases numbered 2, after V lost 5 bases and J lost 0 bases. The CDR3 is made up of 15 amino acids. Germline V gives CDR1 SGHTA, CDR2 FQGTGA. In DNA form, the CDR3 reads TGTGCCAGCAGCCCGACTAGCGGGGACCAAGAGACCCAGTACTTC. Its protein is CASSPTSGDQETQYF.

V is TRBV29-1 and J is TRBJ1-1, with 7 bases matching TRBD1. Germline values: CDR1 SQVTM, CDR2 ANQGSEA. This CDR3 comprises 13 residues. The V gene end was trimmed by 6 bases and the J gene end by 7 bases; junction bases not matched to a gene: 11. The CDR3 sequence is CSVGQGDKGEAFF. CDR3 DNA sequence: TGCAGCGTGGGGCAGGGGGACAAGGGTGAAGCTTTCTTT.

The rearrangement links TRBV15 to TRBJ2-3; 8 positions agree with TRBD2. V trimming: 8 bases; J trimming: 6 bases; junction bases outside the gene matches: 13. Germline lookup yields CDR1 LNHNV and CDR2 YYDKDF (reference sequence). The CDR3 has 15 residues. The CDR3 loop reads CATASGTRVRDTQYF. In DNA, the CDR3 is TGTGCCACCGCGTCCGGGACTAGGGTGCGGGATACGCAGTATTTT.

This sequence joins TRBV7-3 and TRBJ1-1; D possibly corresponds to TRBD1 (6 bases). Germline CDR1 is SGHTA and CDR2 is FQGTGA. This CDR3 has 13 residues. V dropped 11 bases and J dropped 2 bases, with 15 bases sitting between them. This CDR3 is CASTRGPNTEAFF. CDR3 bases: TGTGCCTCGACTCGGGGGCCCAACACTGAAGCTTTCTTT.

The rearrangement uses TRBV11-2 and TRBJ2-1; weak D call: TRBD2 (6 bases). Germline assignment: CDR1 SGHAT and CDR2 FQNNGV. Trimming removed 1 base from V and 9 bases from J, with 16 bases in between. There are 15 residues in the CDR3. Here the CDR3 reads CASSLARGPTVEQFF. CDR3 DNA: TGTGCCAGCAGCTTAGCGCGGGGTCCGACCGTTGAGCAGTTCTTC. The full variable domain, in which reference TRBV11-2 and TRBJ2-1 provide the parts outside the CDR3, is EAGVAQSPRYKIIEKRQSVAFWCNPISGHATLYWYQQILGQGPKLLIQFQNNGVVDDSQLPKDRFSAERLKGVDSTLKIQPAKLEDSAVYLCASSLARGPTVEQFFGPGTRLTVL.

The chain carries TRBV28 and TRBJ2-5; 7 bases agree with TRBD2. J gave up 4 bases and V 8 bases, and 7 bases lay outside the gene matches. The CDR3 covers 13 residues. Germline assignment: CDR1 MDHEN and CDR2 SYDVKM. The CDR3 DNA sequence: TGTGCCAGCTTGGGAGGGGCGAGAGAGACCCAGTACTTC. It yields the protein CASLGGARETQYF.

The rearrangement links TRBV9 to TRBJ1-2; no reliable D call. Trimming removed 1 base from V and 2 bases from J, with 18 bases in between. CDR3 size: 17 residues. CDR1 is SGDLS, CDR2 YYNGEE, per germline. The CDR3 DNA follows: TGTGCCAGCAGCGTAACCCCGACGGATGGCTCAAACTATGGCTACACCTTC. It translates to CASSVTPTDGSNYGYTF.

In its sample, this clone was seen a few times. The J gene is TRBJ1-5, the V gene TRBV28, with 10 bases matching TRBD1. The germline gives CDR1 MDHEN, CDR2 SYDVKM. Trimming removed 6 bases from V and 5 bases from J; junction bases left unmatched: 7. This CDR3 has 15 amino acids. This chain's CDR3 is CASRAEDRGYQPQHF. The CDR3 nucleotides are TGTGCCAGCAGAGCCGAGGACAGGGGGTATCAGCCCCAGCATTTT.

Details on this clone: The germline gene is not matched at one end of the junction; a read error may be the cause. The rearrangement joins TRBV28 to TRBJ2-7, with D unclear. CDR3 size: 12 residues. CDR1 is MDHEN and CDR2 is SYDVKM in the germline V gene. CDR3 in amino acids: CASSPPLPEPIF. The CDR3 region has the DNA TGTGCCAGCAGTCCCCCACTACCGGAACCAATCTTC.

Written as DNA, the CDR3 is TGTGCCAGCGCCCCTAAGGACGGACTGAACACTGAAGCTTTCTTT. Residues: CASAPKDGLNTEAFF. The J gene is TRBJ1-1, the V gene TRBV9; no clear D. Per germline, CDR1 SGDLS and CDR2 YYNGEE. The CDR3 totals 15 residues. The V and J ends lost 7 bases and 0 bases respectively, with 16 bases between them.

This chain uses TRBV5-1 with TRBJ2-1; maybe TRBD1 (6 bases). CDR1 is SGHRS, CDR2 YFSETQ, per germline. The CDR3 is made up of 15 amino acids. V was cut by 2 bases and J by 4 bases, with 13 bases left in between. The CDR3 sequence is CASSLYIGGYNEQFF. The DNA of the CDR3 is TGCGCCAGCAGCTTATATATAGGGGGTTACAATGAGCAGTTCTTC.

The V gene is TRBV4-1, the J gene TRBJ2-7; 12 nucleotides agree with TRBD2. J gave up 6 bases and V 4 bases, and 7 bases lay outside the gene matches. Germline CDR1 is MGHRA and CDR2 is YSYEKL. This CDR3 region has 15 residues. The chain's CDR3 is CASSLRLAGVSEQYF. CDR3 DNA: TGCGCCAGCAGCCTCCGACTAGCGGGAGTTAGCGAGCAGTACTTC.